These 19 T cell receptor beta chains came from one sample sequenced in a study of metastatic and nonmetastatic thyroid tumors. TCRdb used MiXCR to call clones anew from the PCR reads. The data contain roughly 58,000 clones, 4% to 4.5% of them singletons. None of the patients had undergone any treatment ahead of thyroid surgery. Sequences were obtained from blood. Source of these receptors: a female donor with papillary thyroid cancer or a benign thyroid nodule (not recorded which). Some clones in this sample may be carry-over from other donors' samples.

This clone was seen ten or more times. The V and J genes are TRBV30 and TRBJ1-2; D might be TRBD1 (6 bases). Deletions cut 2 bases from V and 4 bases from J, with 14 bases between. The length of the CDR3 is 14 residues. Germline assignment: CDR1 GTSNPN and CDR2 SVGIG (reference sequence). For the CDR3, the DNA is TGTGCCTGGAGTAAAGGGGGGGTGGGCTATGGCTACACCTTC. This encodes CAWSKGGVGYGYTF.

Ten or more counts support this clone. CDR3 amino acids: CASSQTRNTEAFF. Here the CDR3 DNA reads TGTGCCAGCAGCCAAACTCGGAACACTGAAGCTTTCTTT. The chain combines TRBV2 with TRBJ1-1; D ambiguous. Germline V gives CDR1 SNHLY, CDR2 FYNNEI. This CDR3 region has 13 residues. The V end was cut by 6 bases, the J end by 1 base, with 9 bases between.

Concerning this clone: The final CDR3 position lacks the conserved phenylalanine or tryptophan, pointing to a likely read error. The gene calls are TRBV5-4 and TRBJ1-2; D is possibly TRBD1 (6 bases). Looked up from germline, CDR1 is SGHNT and CDR2 is YYREEE (reference sequence). The V and J ends lost 3 bases and 10 bases respectively, with 16 bases between them. This CDR3 is built from 13 residues. The CDR3 protein is CASSSVQGPYYTS. The CDR3 coding sequence is TGTGCCAGCAGCTCGGTACAGGGCCCTTACTACACCTCC.

This clone was seen many times. V and J are TRBV20-1 and TRBJ1-3; a possible D gene is TRBD1 (5 bases). The CDR3 consists of 14 residues. The germline V gene has CDR1 DFQATT and CDR2 SNEGSKA (reference sequence). Trimming took 3 bases from V and 0 from J, leaving 9 bases between them. The CDR3 sequence: CSARTQGSGNTIYF. DNA for the CDR3: TGCAGTGCTAGGACTCAGGGCTCTGGAAACACCATATATTTT.

This clone was found many times. Other nucleotide sequences in the sample specify the same CDR3. This chain uses TRBV2 with TRBJ2-4, with no clear D. The CDR3 has 14 residues. V dropped 3 bases and J dropped 1 base, with 7 bases sitting between them. Germline V gene sequence: CDR1 SNHLY, CDR2 FYNNEI. The CDR3 loop is CASSDGFAKNIQYF. CDR3 nucleotides: TGTGCCAGCAGTGATGGGTTCGCCAAAAACATTCAGTACTTC.

This clone was observed at least ten times. V usage is TRBV14 and J usage is TRBJ2-5, with D possibly matching TRBD1 (5 bases). Germline V CDR1 and CDR2: SGHDN, FVKESK. V was pared by 2 bases and J by 7 bases, with 11 bases between. The CDR3 runs 13 residues. As DNA, the CDR3 is TGTGCCAGCAGCCAAATTTGGCAGGGGACCCAGTACTTC. Translated: CASSQIWQGTQYF. The full variable domain, completed using reference TRBV14 and TRBJ2-5, is EAGVTQFPSHSVIEKGQTVTLRCDPISGHDNLYWYRRVMGKEIKFLLHFVKESKQDESGMPNNRFLAERTGGTYSTLKVQPAELEDSGVYFCASSQIWQGTQYFGPGTRLLVL.

To note about this clone: At one boundary the junction diverges from the germline segment, which might be a read error. The chain is built from TRBV24-1 and TRBJ2-1; perhaps TRBD1 as D (7 bases). The length of the CDR3 is 20 residues. Germline V gene sequence: CDR1 KGHDR, CDR2 SFDVKD. As DNA, the CDR3 is TGTGCCACCAGTGATACAGGGGCTAGAGGAGGGGGGAGCTCCTACAATGAGAAGTTCTTC. Translation gives CATSDTGARGGGSSYNEKFF.

This clone appeared many times. The chain couples TRBV2 to TRBJ1-6, with 7 bases matching TRBD1. CDR1 and CDR2 (germline): SNHLY, FYNNEI. The V gene end was trimmed by 7 bases and the J gene end by 9 bases; junction bases not matched to a gene: 3. The CDR3 covers 12 residues. CDR3 in amino acids: CASTTGSSPLHF. CDR3 coding DNA: TGTGCCAGCACGACAGGGAGTTCACCCCTCCACTTT.

This clone has a count of ten or more. The gene calls are TRBV28 and TRBJ2-7, with 10 bases identical to TRBD2. Germline loops: CDR1 MDHEN, CDR2 SYDVKM. Trimming took 6 bases from V and 5 from J; bases not matched to a gene: 10. The CDR3 contains 15 residues. CDR3 sequence (DNA): TGTGCCAGCAGATCCCTAGCGGGAGAGTCTGACGAGCAGTACTTC. As protein: CASRSLAGESDEQYF.

This clone has at least ten counts. The chain links TRBV20-1 to TRBJ2-2, with 10 positions matching TRBD1. Germline CDR1 and CDR2: DFQATT and SNEGSKA (reference sequence). The CDR3 totals 15 residues. V lost 2 bases, J lost 4 bases, and 4 bases stayed unmatched. The DNA for the CDR3 is TGCAGTGCTAGATCCGGGACAGGGGCCACCGGGGAGCTGTTTTTT. Translating it yields CSARSGTGATGELFF.

The table lists this clone with many counts. This chain joins TRBV4-2 and TRBJ2-1; D gene uncertain. The CDR3 is made up of 12 amino acids. V was shortened by 0 bases and J by 14 bases, with 11 bases between the two germline ends. Germline values: CDR1 LGHNA, CDR2 YNFKEQ. CDR3 sequence: CASSQDEQVKFF. The DNA of the CDR3 is TGTGCCAGCAGCCAAGATGAACAAGTTAAGTTCTTC.

This clone was seen ten or more times. The genes are TRBV19 and TRBJ2-7; 8 nucleotides line up with TRBD2. The CDR3 has 14 amino acids. V lost 6 bases, J lost 2 bases, and 6 bases stayed unmatched. CDR1 and CDR2 (germline): LNHDA, SQIVND (reference sequence). The CDR3 region is CASSSERETYEQYF. The CDR3 bases are TGTGCCAGTAGCTCAGAGCGGGAGACCTACGAGCAGTACTTC.

Regarding this clone: A much larger clone lies one base from this, so it may be a read error. The sample contains more than one DNA sequence encoding this CDR3. The genes are TRBV20-1 and TRBJ2-3; D is perhaps TRBD1 (6 bases). V was clipped by 0 bases and J by 0 bases, with 13 bases between them. The germline V gene has CDR1 DFQATT and CDR2 SNEGSKA (reference sequence). The CDR3 is made up of 16 amino acids. The CDR3 nucleotides read TGCAGTGCTAGAGATTTTTCCAGGGGTAGCACAGATACGCAGTATTTT. Protein product: CSARDFSRGSTDTQYF.

Comments on this clone: The germline gene is not matched at one end of the junction; a read error may be the cause. The chain is built from TRBV5-6 and TRBJ1-1; perhaps TRBD1 as D (5 bases). The CDR3 contains 19 residues. The germline V gene has CDR1 SGHDT and CDR2 YYEEEE. CDR3 loop: CANSFLRSGRGMRYTEAFF. In DNA, the CDR3 is TGTGCCAACAGCTTCCTCCGGTCAGGACGGGGGATGAGGTACACTGAAGCTTTCTTT. Complete variable domain (other parts from reference TRBV5-6 and TRBJ1-1): DAGVTQSPTHLIKTRGQQVTLRCSPKSGHDTVSWYQQALGQGPQFIFQYYEEEERQRGNFPDRFSGHQFPNYSSELNVNALLLGDSALYLCANSFLRSGRGMRYTEAFFGQGTRLTVV.

This clone was picked up a small number of times. V is TRBV11-2 and J is TRBJ2-2, with 15 bases lining up with TRBD2. J gave up 0 bases and V 5 bases, and 13 bases lay outside the gene matches. The CDR3 is 21 amino acids. Germline values: CDR1 SGHAT, CDR2 FQNNGV. The CDR3 sequence is CASSRKPRTSGRATNTGELFF. DNA of the CDR3: TGTGCCAGCAGCCGAAAGCCGCGGACTAGCGGGAGGGCCACGAACACCGGGGAGCTGTTTTTT.

This clone was counted ten times or more. The genes are TRBV6-1 and TRBJ2-7; 9 bases are shared with TRBD1. Per the germline V gene, CDR1 is MNHNS and CDR2 is SASEGT. Trimming cost V 5 bases and J 2 bases; bases outside gene matches: 7. The CDR3 sequence is 15 residues long. The CDR3 coding sequence is TGTGCCAGCAGTACCCGGGACAGGGATCCCTACGAGCAGTACTTC. Translation: CASSTRDRDPYEQYF.

A note on this clone: With a much larger clone just one base away, this may be a read error. The chain has TRBV4-2 and TRBJ2-7; no definite D call. The germline V gene encodes CDR1 LGHNA and CDR2 YNFKEQ. V was clipped by 0 bases and J by 4 bases, with 16 bases between them. The CDR3 runs 16 residues. DNA of the CDR3: TGTGCCAGCAGCCAAGATTGGGCTAGAGGCTCATACGAGCAGTACTTC. It codes for CASSQDWARGSYEQYF.

This clone was detected many times. The chain couples TRBV3-1 to TRBJ1-5, with D uncertain. Germline CDR1 and CDR2: LGHDT and YNNKEL (reference sequence). Trimming cost V 0 bases and J 9 bases, with 15 bases left between them. The CDR3 is made up of 15 amino acids. The CDR3, as DNA: TGTGCCAGCAGCCAAGATGCGTCGGGTCTTTGGCCCCAGCATTTT. This sequence encodes CASSQDASGLWPQHF. The full variable domain, its missing parts supplied by reference TRBV3-1 and TRBJ1-5, is DTAVSQTPKYLVTQMGNDKSIKCEQNLGHDTMYWYKQDSKKFLKIMFSYNNKELIINETVPNRFSPKSPDKAHLNLHINSLELGDSAVYFCASSQDASGLWPQHFGDGTRLSIL.

This clone was seen many times. In the same sample, other DNA sequences code for this CDR3. The rearrangement joins TRBV28 to TRBJ1-1, with D tentatively TRBD1 (5 bases). This CDR3 spans 14 amino acids. Trimming removed 6 bases at V and 5 bases at J, with 16 bases between. Germline V lookup: CDR1 MDHEN, CDR2 SYDVKM. In DNA form, the CDR3 reads TGTGCCAGCAGCCGGGACCCAGGATGGACTGAAGCTTTCTTT. Protein product: CASSRDPGWTEAFF.